A single sample is the source of the 23 T cell receptor beta chains below, sequenced in a study of blood T cell repertoires in COVID-19 (dated by TCRdb to the early 2020s). Library preparation employed the immunoSEQ multiplex PCR assay. TCRdb retrieved this table from immuneACCESS and kept in-frame rearrangements only. Not all clones are present; in checked studies, unresolved V genes account for under half, and no reason is known for the remainder. This sample comprises about 220,000 clones, 65% to 90% of them detected only once. Of the sample, around 4.7% falls within the top ten clones. Sequenced input: peripheral blood. The receptors here all came from a human donor in a cohort sampled during active COVID-19.

This clone appeared a single time. The V and J genes are TRBV24-1 and TRBJ1-5, with a weak D call TRBD1 (6 bases). Germline assignment: CDR1 KGHDR and CDR2 SFDVKD. This CDR3 is built from 14 residues. V was pared by 4 bases and J by 2 bases, with 8 bases between. CDR3 bases: TGTGCCACCAGTGACTACAGGGGCAATCAGCCCCAGCATTTT. It specifies CATSDYRGNQPQHF.

V usage is TRBV4-1 and J usage is TRBJ2-6, with 7 bases lining up with TRBD1. The CDR3 has 17 amino acids. V lost 1 base, J lost 0 bases, and 3 bases stayed unmatched. Germline V gives CDR1 MGHRA, CDR2 YSYEKL. For the CDR3, the DNA is TGCGCCAGCAGCCAAGGTGCAGGGGGCTCTGGGGCCAACGTCCTGACTTTC. Its translation: CASSQGAGGSGANVLTF.

Here the CDR3 reads CASSPWLAGGGSGDTQYF. The DNA for the CDR3 is TGTGCCAGCAGCCCGTGGTTAGCGGGAGGGGGGAGCGGGGATACGCAGTATTTT. This rearrangement joins TRBV7-8 to TRBJ2-3; 11 bases line up with TRBD2. The CDR3 sequence is 18 residues long. Losses at the gene ends were 5 bases for V and 6 bases for J; bases not matched to a gene: 16. CDR1 is SGHVS and CDR2 is FQNEAQ in the germline V gene.

The chain couples TRBV4-1 to TRBJ1-1; D uncertain. The CDR3 length is 15 residues. The V end was cut by 1 base, the J end by 0 bases, with 9 bases between. The germline gives CDR1 MGHRA, CDR2 YSYEKL. This chain's CDR3 is CASSQVVPMNTEAFF. As DNA, the CDR3 is TGCGCCAGCAGCCAAGTAGTTCCGATGAACACTGAAGCTTTCTTT.

This chain uses TRBV7-2 with TRBJ2-5; 7 nucleotides align to TRBD2. Germline-derived CDR1 and CDR2 are SGHTA and FQGNSA. Unmatched junction bases numbered 5, after V lost 5 bases and J lost 2 bases. This CDR3 has 14 residues. The CDR3 here is CASSPRLAQETQYF. CDR3 nucleotide sequence: TGTGCCAGCAGCCCGCGACTAGCTCAAGAGACCCAGTACTTC.

The CDR3 DNA reads as TGTGCCAGCAGTGTTACCGGGACAGGATGGTATGGCTACACCTTC. Translating it yields CASSVTGTGWYGYTF. This chain uses TRBV2 with TRBJ1-2; 8 bases are shared with TRBD1. Trimming at V came to 4 bases and at J to 5 bases, leaving 9 bases not matched to a gene. The CDR3 loop spans 15 amino acids. Per germline, CDR1 SNHLY and CDR2 FYNNEI.

The chain employs TRBV3-1 (or the pseudogene TRBV3-2) and TRBJ2-7; TRBD1 matches 7 bases. Unmatched junction bases numbered 5, after V lost 4 bases and J lost 2 bases. Germline-derived CDR1 and CDR2 are LGHDT and YNNKEL (reference sequence). The CDR3 has 14 residues. The CDR3 protein is CASSPRTGTYEQYF. CDR3 DNA: TGTGCCAGCAGCCCCAGGACAGGAACCTACGAGCAGTACTTC.

The V call is TRBV5-3, the J call TRBJ2-7, with 13 bases that match TRBD2. TRBV5-3 carries the ORF label, with uncertain function. The trim removed 0 bases at V and 5 bases at J, leaving 5 bases unmatched. The CDR3 runs to 16 residues. The CDR3 region is CARSLATSGRDDEQYF. The DNA of the CDR3 is TGTGCCAGAAGCTTGGCCACTAGCGGGAGGGACGACGAGCAGTACTTC.

The chain joins TRBV5-4 to TRBJ2-7; possibly TRBD1 for D (5 bases). The CDR3 is 14 amino acids. Germline V gene sequence: CDR1 SGHNT, CDR2 YYREEE (reference sequence). Trimming took off 2 bases at V and 2 bases at J, with 11 bases between the two ends. In DNA form, the CDR3 reads TGTGCCAGCAGCTTAAGGGGAATTACCTACGAGCAGTACTTC. It is translated as CASSLRGITYEQYF. Looking up the rest from reference TRBV5-4 and TRBJ2-7 gives the full variable domain: ETGVTQSPTHLIKTRGQQVTLRCSSQSGHNTVSWYQQALGQGPQFIFQYYREEENGRGNFPPRFSGLQFPNYSSELNVNALELDDSALYLCASSLRGITYEQYFGPGTRLTVT.

Turning to this clone: Other nucleotide sequences from this sample produce the same CDR3. The chain recombines TRBV19 with TRBJ1-1; D is unclear. The CDR3 covers 13 residues. Germline lookup yields CDR1 LNHDA and CDR2 SQIVND (reference sequence). The V end lost 1 base, the J end lost 1 base, and 4 bases lay between the germline ends. This chain's CDR3 is CASSIGRNTEAFF. As DNA, the CDR3 is TGTGCCAGTAGTATAGGGAGGAACACTGAAGCTTTCTTT.

J is TRBJ2-1 and V is TRBV7-2; 8 nucleotides agree with TRBD2. Per the germline V gene, CDR1 is SGHTA and CDR2 is FQGNSA. The CDR3 is made up of 18 amino acids. The ends lost 1 base at V and 6 bases at J; junction bases unmatched: 14. This CDR3 is CASSLVANGRATINEQFF. CDR3 DNA sequence: TGTGCCAGCAGCTTAGTGGCTAACGGGAGGGCCACCATCAATGAGCAGTTCTTC. Full variable domain (rest looked up from reference TRBV7-2 and TRBJ2-1): GAGVSQSPSNKVTEKGKDVELRCDPISGHTALYWYRQSLGQGLEFLIYFQGNSAPDKSGLPSDRFSAERTGGSVSTLTIQRTQQEDSAVYLCASSLVANGRATINEQFFGPGTRLTVL.

In its sample, this clone was seen once. CDR3 sequence (DNA): TGCGCCAGCAGCTTAGCACGGACTAGCGGATTTTCCTACGAGCAGTACTTC. Its translation: CASSLARTSGFSYEQYF. V is TRBV5-1 and J is TRBJ2-7, with 10 positions matching TRBD2. Germline CDR1 reads SGHRS; CDR2 reads YFSETQ. V lost 2 bases to trimming and J lost 1 base; unmatched junction nucleotides: 9. The CDR3 spans 17 residues.

The count of this clone is one. The V and J genes are TRBV6-4 and TRBJ2-5; TRBD1 might be the D (6 bases). V was pared by 2 bases and J by 0 bases, with 13 bases between. Germline CDR1 reads MRHNA; CDR2 reads SNTAGT. This CDR3 has 16 residues. The DNA of the CDR3 is TGTGCCAGCAGTGACCACAGGGACCCGTACCAAGAGACCCAGTACTTC. Protein: CASSDHRDPYQETQYF.

V and J are TRBV27 and TRBJ2-7; TRBD2 agrees at 11 bases. After removal of 8 bases from V and 4 bases from J, the junction contained 4 bases not matched to a gene. The germline CDR1 and CDR2 sequences are MNHEY and SMNVEV (reference sequence). The length of the CDR3 is 13 residues. For the CDR3, the DNA is TGTGCCAGCGCAACTAGCGGGAGTTACGAGCAGTACTTC. Its protein is CASATSGSYEQYF.

As DNA, the CDR3 is TGTGCCAGCAGCCAAGATTGGCGGGCCGAGGCCGAGCAGTACTTC. Translating it yields CASSQDWRAEAEQYF. This chain connects TRBV4-2 to TRBJ2-7; a possible D gene is TRBD2 (5 bases). Trimming removed 0 bases at V and 6 bases at J, with 15 bases between. The CDR3 runs to 15 residues. CDR1 is LGHNA and CDR2 is YNFKEQ in the germline V gene.

V is TRBV15 and J is TRBJ1-2, with D perhaps matching TRBD1 (5 bases). CDR1 and CDR2 from the germline V gene are LNHNV and YYDKDF (reference sequence). Trimming left V 0 bases short and J 2 bases short, with 25 bases between. This CDR3 spans 20 amino acids. The CDR3 spells CATSRDLGLTHQKANYGYTF. The CDR3, as DNA: TGTGCCACCAGCAGAGATCTGGGGCTGACACATCAAAAGGCCAACTATGGCTACACCTTC.

The rearrangement joins TRBV5-4 to TRBJ1-6; maybe TRBD1 (5 bases). There are 12 residues in the CDR3. V was clipped by 3 bases and J by 9 bases, with 7 bases between them. In germline, CDR1 is SGHNT, CDR2 YYREEE (reference sequence). The CDR3 region has the DNA TGTGCCAGCAGCTGGAGGGGTTCACCCCTCCACTTT. Translating it yields CASSWRGSPLHF. The entire variable domain, with the rest obtained from reference TRBV5-4 and TRBJ1-6, is as follows: ETGVTQSPTHLIKTRGQQVTLRCSSQSGHNTVSWYQQALGQGPQFIFQYYREEENGRGNFPPRFSGLQFPNYSSELNVNALELDDSALYLCASSWRGSPLHFGNGTRLTVT.

This chain links TRBV7-2 with TRBJ1-1; D ambiguous. Germline assignment: CDR1 SGHTA and CDR2 FQGNSA. The CDR3 is made up of 12 amino acids. Deletions cut 2 bases from V and 4 bases from J, with 5 bases between. CDR3 loop: CASSLTITEAFF. CDR3 bases: TGTGCCAGCAGCTTAACTATCACTGAAGCTTTCTTT.

CDR3 bases: TGTGCCAGCAGTTCGACAGGGGGCAGAGATACGCAGTATTTT. This sequence encodes CASSSTGGRDTQYF. The rearrangement links TRBV28 to TRBJ2-3; 10 positions match TRBD1. This CDR3 contains 14 residues. V lost 4 bases and J lost 5; bases outside the gene matches: 3. Germline loops: CDR1 MDHEN, CDR2 SYDVKM.

This chain uses TRBV4-3 with TRBJ2-1; 7 nucleotides match TRBD2. The CDR3 consists of 16 residues. The ends lost 0 bases at V and 3 bases at J; junction bases unmatched: 5. Germline CDR1 and CDR2: LGHNA and YSLEER. CDR3 sequence reads: CASSQDGEGLYNEQFF. In nucleotides, the CDR3 is TGCGCCAGCAGCCAAGATGGGGAGGGTCTCTACAATGAGCAGTTCTTC.

The chain couples TRBV10-3 to TRBJ2-1; D might be TRBD2 (5 bases). The CDR3 contains 12 residues. In germline, CDR1 is ENHRY, CDR2 SYGVKD. The V end was cut by 3 bases, the J end by 8 bases, with 8 bases between. The CDR3 nucleotides read TGTGCCATCAGTGAAGCCGGGGATGAGCAGTTCTTC. The encoded protein is CAISEAGDEQFF.

This clone was recorded once. The CDR3 region has the DNA TGTGCCAGCAGCCCCGGACAGAACTATGGCTACACCTTC. Its translation: CASSPGQNYGYTF. J is TRBJ1-2 and V is TRBV7-9; perhaps TRBD1 as D (6 bases). CDR3 length equals 13 residues. With 5 bases removed from V and 2 bases from J, the gap between germline ends came to 9 bases. Per the germline V gene, CDR1 is SEHNR and CDR2 is FQNEAQ (reference sequence).

This chain uses TRBV4-2 with TRBJ2-5, with a tentative D call TRBD2 (6 bases). Per the germline V gene, CDR1 is LGHNA and CDR2 is YNFKEQ. CDR3 length equals 15 residues. The germline V and J ends were trimmed by 3 bases and 4 bases, with 15 bases remaining between them. CDR3 protein: CASSQEGRKTETQYF. The CDR3 nucleotides are TGTGCCAGCAGCCAGGAGGGGAGGAAGACAGAGACCCAGTACTTC.